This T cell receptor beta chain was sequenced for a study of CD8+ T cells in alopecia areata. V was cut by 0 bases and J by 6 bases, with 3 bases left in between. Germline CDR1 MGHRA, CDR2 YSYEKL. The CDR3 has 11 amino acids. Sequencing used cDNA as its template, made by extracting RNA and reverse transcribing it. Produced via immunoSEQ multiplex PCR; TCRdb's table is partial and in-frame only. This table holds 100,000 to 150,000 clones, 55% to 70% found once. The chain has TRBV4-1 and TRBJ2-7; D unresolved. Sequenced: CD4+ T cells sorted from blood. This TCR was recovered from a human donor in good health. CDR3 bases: TGCGCCAGCAGCCAAGATCGCGAGCAGTACTTC. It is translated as CASSQDREQYF.